The 9 T cell receptor beta chains reported below all come from one sample, sequenced in a study of Ad26.COV2.S vaccination and SARS-CoV-2 variants (dated by TCRdb to the early 2020s). Receptor libraries were prepared by the immunoSEQ multiplex PCR assay. The immuneACCESS repertoire file appears here via TCRdb, limited to in-frame rearrangements. These files lack a portion of the clones; in checked studies, under half of the deficit traces to unresolved V genes, and the cause of the others is not known. The sample table records approximately 410,000 clones; roughly 90% of these occur just once. The top ten clones comprise 1.5% to 2% of the sample. According to the study, the label for this sample's treatment or condition signals: some 20 received Ad26.COV2.S at low or high dose, single or two shots; about 5 received placebo; per-sample allocation not given. For vaccine and placebo recipients, repertoires were sequenced using samples collected on day 63 after the first injection.

Material: peripheral blood, obtained in a trial of Ad26.COV2.S vaccine versus placebo. These receptors originate from a person between 18 and 65 years old who received the Ad26.COV2.S COVID-19 vaccine or a placebo.

J is TRBJ2-3 and V is TRBV12-5, with D perhaps TRBD2 (6 bases). V lost 1 base and J lost 4, with 9 bases in between. CDR1 is LGHNT and CDR2 is FRNRAP in the germline V gene. This CDR3 region has 14 residues. CDR3 sequence: CASGLARLADTQYF. DNA for the CDR3: TGTGCTAGTGGTTTGGCAAGACTAGCAGATACGCAGTATTTT.

The chain has TRBV29-1 and TRBJ1-2; 9 bases fit TRBD1. The V gene end was trimmed by 6 bases and the J gene end by 8 bases; junction bases not matched to a gene: 7. The CDR3 is 12 amino acids. Germline assignment: CDR1 SQVTM and CDR2 ANQGSEA. The CDR3 region is CSVLQGARGYTF. For the CDR3, the DNA is TGCAGCGTATTACAGGGGGCGCGCGGCTACACCTTC. The full variable domain, rest sourced from reference TRBV29-1 and TRBJ1-2, is SAVISQKPSRDICQRGTSLTIQCQVDSQVTMMFWYRQQPGQSLTLIATANQGSEATYESGFVIDKFPISRPNLTFSTLTVSNMSPEDSSIYLCSVLQGARGYTFGSGTRLTVV.

This clone was seen a single time. The chain carries TRBV15 and TRBJ1-2; D remains unclear. CDR1 is LNHNV and CDR2 is YYDKDF in the germline V gene (reference sequence). Deletions cut 0 bases from V and 3 bases from J, with 14 bases between. This CDR3 comprises 16 residues. The CDR3 nucleotides are TGTGCCACCAGCAGAGATAATGTGAAGAGGGACTATGGCTACACCTTC. Its protein product is CATSRDNVKRDYGYTF.

The rearrangement uses TRBV9 and TRBJ2-5; D might be TRBD2 (7 bases). Trimming removed 0 bases at V and 5 bases at J, with 14 bases between. The CDR3 is made up of 15 amino acids. CDR1 is SGDLS and CDR2 is YYNGEE in the germline V gene. DNA of the CDR3: TGTGCCAGCAGCGTAGGGCTAGGGGGGGAGGAGACCCAGTACTTC. This codes for CASSVGLGGEETQYF.

This chain joins TRBV15 and TRBJ2-5; D may correspond to TRBD1 or TRBD2 (5 bases each). V lost 0 bases, J lost 3 bases, and 11 bases lay in between. The CDR3 extends over 15 amino acids. CDR1 is LNHNV, CDR2 YYDKDF, per germline (reference sequence). CDR3 nucleotide sequence: TGTGCCACCAGCAGAGATTCGAGGGGCGAAGAGACCCAGTACTTC. Its protein is CATSRDSRGEETQYF.

The V and J genes are TRBV4-1 and TRBJ2-7; D possibly corresponds to TRBD2 (6 bases). V was pared by 4 bases and J by 0 bases, with 28 bases between. This CDR3 comprises 20 residues. The germline gives CDR1 MGHRA, CDR2 YSYEKL. The CDR3: CASSRSIPRGQGSHSYEQYF. CDR3 coding DNA: TGCGCCAGCAGCCGAAGTATACCGCGGGGCCAAGGTTCCCACTCCTACGAGCAGTACTTC.

The genes are TRBV15 and TRBJ1-3; the match to TRBD1 covers 7 bases. V lost 4 bases and J lost 2; bases outside the gene matches: 20. The CDR3 is 20 residues long. CDR1 and CDR2 (germline): LNHNV, YYDKDF (reference sequence). CDR3 region: CATSTGGAWTARAAGNTIYF. The CDR3 bases are TGTGCCACCAGCACAGGGGGGGCGTGGACAGCCCGGGCTGCTGGAAACACCATATATTTT.

The chain is built from TRBV7-2 and TRBJ1-2; 8 nucleotides align to TRBD1. Germline V gene lookup returns CDR1 SGHTA and CDR2 FQGNSA. With 5 bases clipped from V and 8 bases from J, the junction kept 13 bases outside the gene matches. The CDR3 is 15 amino acids. The CDR3 nucleotides read TGTGCCAGCAGCCTTAGCACAGGGGGTAGCAGGGGCTACACCTTC. Protein: CASSLSTGGSRGYTF. Complete variable domain (other parts from reference TRBV7-2 and TRBJ1-2): GAGVSQSPSNKVTEKGKDVELRCDPISGHTALYWYRQSLGQGLEFLIYFQGNSAPDKSGLPSDRFSAERTGGSVSTLTIQRTQQEDSAVYLCASSLSTGGSRGYTFGSGTRLTVV.

The V gene is TRBV6-2 or TRBV6-3, the J gene TRBJ2-1; 15 bases line up with TRBD2. The CDR3 is 17 residues long. V gave up 5 bases and J gave up 6 bases; unmatched junction bases: 8. Germline V gives CDR1 MNHEY, CDR2 SVGEGT. The CDR3: CASSPGTSGGRFNEQFF. The CDR3 DNA reads TGTGCCAGCAGTCCCGGGACTAGCGGGGGGAGGTTCAATGAGCAGTTCTTC.